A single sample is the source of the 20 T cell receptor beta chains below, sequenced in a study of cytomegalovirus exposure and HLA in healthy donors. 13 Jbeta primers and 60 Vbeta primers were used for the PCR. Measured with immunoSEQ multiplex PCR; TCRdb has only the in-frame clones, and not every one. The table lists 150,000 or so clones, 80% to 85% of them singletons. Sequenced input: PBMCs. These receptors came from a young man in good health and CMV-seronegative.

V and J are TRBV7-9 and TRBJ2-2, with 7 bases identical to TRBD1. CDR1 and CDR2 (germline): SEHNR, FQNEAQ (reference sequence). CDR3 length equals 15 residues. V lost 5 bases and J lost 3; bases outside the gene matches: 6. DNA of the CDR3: TGTGCCAGCAGCCTGGGGGACAGACACACCGGGGAGCTGTTTTTT. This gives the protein CASSLGDRHTGELFF.

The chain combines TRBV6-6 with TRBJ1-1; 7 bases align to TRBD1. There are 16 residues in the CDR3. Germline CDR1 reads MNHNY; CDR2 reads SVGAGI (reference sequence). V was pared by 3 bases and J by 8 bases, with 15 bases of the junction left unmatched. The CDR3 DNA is TGTGCCAGCAGTTATGGGGACGGACAGGCAGTTTACGAAGCTTTCTTT. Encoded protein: CASSYGDGQAVYEAFF.

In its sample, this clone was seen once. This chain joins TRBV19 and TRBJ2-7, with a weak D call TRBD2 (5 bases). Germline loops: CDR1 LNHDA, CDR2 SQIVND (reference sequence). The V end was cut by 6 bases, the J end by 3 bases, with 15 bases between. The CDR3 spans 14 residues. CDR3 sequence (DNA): TGTGCCAGTAGCCGGGTTGGACGGGACTACGAGCAGTACTTC. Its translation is CASSRVGRDYEQYF.

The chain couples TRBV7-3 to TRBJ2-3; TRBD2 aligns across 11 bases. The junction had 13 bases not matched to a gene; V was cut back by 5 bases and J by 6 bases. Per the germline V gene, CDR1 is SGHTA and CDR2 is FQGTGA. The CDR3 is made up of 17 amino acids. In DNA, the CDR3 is TGTGCCAGCAGCCACCCACTAGCGGGAGACCAAGGGGATACGCAGTATTTT. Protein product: CASSHPLAGDQGDTQYF.

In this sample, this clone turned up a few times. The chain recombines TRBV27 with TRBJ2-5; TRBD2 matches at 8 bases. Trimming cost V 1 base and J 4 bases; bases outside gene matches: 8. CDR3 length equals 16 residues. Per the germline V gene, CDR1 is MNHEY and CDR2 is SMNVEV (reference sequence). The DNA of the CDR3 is TGTGCCAGCAGTTTATATAGCGGGGATCCCCCAGAGACCCAGTACTTC. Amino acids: CASSLYSGDPPETQYF.

The CDR3 protein is CASSPGGTGYQPQHF. DNA for the CDR3: TGTGCCAGCAGCCCCGGAGGGACAGGGTATCAGCCCCAGCATTTT. This chain joins TRBV28 and TRBJ1-5; TRBD1 matches at 9 bases. The CDR3 is 15 residues long. The germline V gene encodes CDR1 MDHEN and CDR2 SYDVKM. J gave up 5 bases and V 6 bases, and 8 bases lay outside the gene matches.

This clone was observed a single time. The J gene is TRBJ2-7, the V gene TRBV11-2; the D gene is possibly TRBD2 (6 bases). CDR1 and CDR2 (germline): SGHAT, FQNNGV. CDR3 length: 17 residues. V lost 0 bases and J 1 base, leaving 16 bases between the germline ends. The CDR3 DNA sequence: TGTGCCAGCAGCTTAGATCAGGGTGCGGGGTTTTCCTACGAGCAGTACTTC. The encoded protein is CASSLDQGAGFSYEQYF.

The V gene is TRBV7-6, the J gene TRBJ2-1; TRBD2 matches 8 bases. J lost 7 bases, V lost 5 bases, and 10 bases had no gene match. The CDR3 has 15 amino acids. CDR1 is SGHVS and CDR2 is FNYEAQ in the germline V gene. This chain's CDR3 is CASSPREGPTNEQFF. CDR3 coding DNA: TGTGCCAGCAGCCCCCGGGAGGGGCCTACGAATGAGCAGTTCTTC.

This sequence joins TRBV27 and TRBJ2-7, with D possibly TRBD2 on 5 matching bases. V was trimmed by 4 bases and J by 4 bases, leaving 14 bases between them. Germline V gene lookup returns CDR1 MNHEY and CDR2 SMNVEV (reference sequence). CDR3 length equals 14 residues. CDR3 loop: CASSWRVGGYEQYF. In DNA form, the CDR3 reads TGTGCCAGCAGTTGGCGCGTAGGAGGTTACGAGCAGTACTTC.

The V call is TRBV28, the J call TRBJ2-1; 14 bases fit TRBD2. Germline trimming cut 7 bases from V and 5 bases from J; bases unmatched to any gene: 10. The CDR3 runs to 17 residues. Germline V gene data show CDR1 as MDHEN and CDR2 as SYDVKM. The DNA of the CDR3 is TGTGCCAGCACCGTCCCGGGACTAGCGGGGGCTAACAATGAGCAGTTCTTC. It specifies CASTVPGLAGANNEQFF.

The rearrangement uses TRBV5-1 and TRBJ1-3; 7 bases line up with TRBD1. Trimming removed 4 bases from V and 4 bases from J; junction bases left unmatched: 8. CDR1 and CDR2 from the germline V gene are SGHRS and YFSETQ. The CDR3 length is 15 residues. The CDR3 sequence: CASSEQGLRGNTIYF. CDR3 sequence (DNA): TGCGCCAGCAGCGAACAGGGGCTACGGGGAAACACCATATATTTT.

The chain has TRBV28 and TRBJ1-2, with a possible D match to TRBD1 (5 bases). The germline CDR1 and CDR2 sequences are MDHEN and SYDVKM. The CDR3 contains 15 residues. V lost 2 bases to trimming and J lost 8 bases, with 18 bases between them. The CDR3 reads CASSLMGGKVRGYTF. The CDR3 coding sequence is TGTGCCAGCAGTTTAATGGGGGGAAAAGTACGCGGCTACACCTTC.

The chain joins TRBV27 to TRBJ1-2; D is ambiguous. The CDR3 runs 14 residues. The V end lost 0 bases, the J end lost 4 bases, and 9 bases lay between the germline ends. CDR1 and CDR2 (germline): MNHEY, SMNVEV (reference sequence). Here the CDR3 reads CASSLSPLTYGYTF. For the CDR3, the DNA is TGTGCCAGCAGTTTATCCCCCCTAACCTATGGCTACACCTTC.

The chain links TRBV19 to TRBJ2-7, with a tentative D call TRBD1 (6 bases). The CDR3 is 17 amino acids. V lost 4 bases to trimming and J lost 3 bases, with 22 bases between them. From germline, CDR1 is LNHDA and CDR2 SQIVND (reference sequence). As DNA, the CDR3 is TGTGCCAGTAGTAACGGCAGATGGAACGAAGGGGGCTACGAGCAGTACTTC. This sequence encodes CASSNGRWNEGGYEQYF.

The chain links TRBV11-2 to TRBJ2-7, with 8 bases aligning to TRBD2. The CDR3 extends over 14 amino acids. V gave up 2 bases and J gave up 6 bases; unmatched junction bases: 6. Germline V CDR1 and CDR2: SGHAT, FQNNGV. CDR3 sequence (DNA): TGTGCCAGCAGCTTAATATCGGGGGGGGGCGAGCAGTACTTC. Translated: CASSLISGGGEQYF.

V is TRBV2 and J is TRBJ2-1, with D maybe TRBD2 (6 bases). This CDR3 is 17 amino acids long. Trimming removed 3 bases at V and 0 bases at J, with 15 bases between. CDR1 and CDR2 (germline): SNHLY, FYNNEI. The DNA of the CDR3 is TGTGCCAGCAGTGACCAATTATCGGGGGTCTCCTACAATGAGCAGTTCTTC. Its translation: CASSDQLSGVSYNEQFF.

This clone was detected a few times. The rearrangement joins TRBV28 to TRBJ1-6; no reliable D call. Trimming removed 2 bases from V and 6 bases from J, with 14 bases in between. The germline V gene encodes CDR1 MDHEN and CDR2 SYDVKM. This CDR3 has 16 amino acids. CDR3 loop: CASSLEGAPTNSPLHF. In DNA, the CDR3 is TGTGCCAGCAGTTTAGAGGGCGCTCCAACTAATTCACCCCTCCACTTT.

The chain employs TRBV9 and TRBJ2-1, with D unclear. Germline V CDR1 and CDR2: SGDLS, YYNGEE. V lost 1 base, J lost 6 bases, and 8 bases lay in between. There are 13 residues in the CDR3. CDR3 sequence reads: CASSVNSINEQFF. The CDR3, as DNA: TGTGCCAGCAGCGTAAACAGCATCAATGAGCAGTTCTTC.

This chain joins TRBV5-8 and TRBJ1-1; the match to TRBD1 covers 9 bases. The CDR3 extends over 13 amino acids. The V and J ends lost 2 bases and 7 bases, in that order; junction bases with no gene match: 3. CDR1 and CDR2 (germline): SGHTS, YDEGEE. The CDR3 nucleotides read TGTGCCAGCAGCTTCCGACAGGGGGTTGAAGCTTTCTTT. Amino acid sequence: CASSFRQGVEAFF.

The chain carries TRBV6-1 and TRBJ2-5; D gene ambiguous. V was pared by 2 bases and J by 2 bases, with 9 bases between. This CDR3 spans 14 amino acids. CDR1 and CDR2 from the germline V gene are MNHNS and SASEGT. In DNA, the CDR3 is TGTGCCAGCAGTGAAATAACTTCACAAGAGACCCAGTACTTC. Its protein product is CASSEITSQETQYF.